The entry that follows covers one T cell receptor beta chain sequence. This record belongs to a study of T cell changes during pregnancy in multiple sclerosis. Using immunoSEQ multiplex PCR, the repertoire was profiled, and TCRdb retains in-frame clones only, with some absent. The sample shows 66,000 or so clones, just under 90% of them seen only once. The receptor comes from a female donor in good health, enrolled as a control in a pregnancy study. This specimen was peripheral blood, taken in the first trimester of pregnancy.

This chain's CDR3 is CASSYFTASGTEAFF. The DNA of the CDR3 is TGTGCCAGCAGTTACTTTACAGCGAGCGGCACTGAAGCTTTCTTT. The chain is built from TRBV6-6 and TRBJ1-1; no reliable D call. V was pared by 1 base and J by 4 bases, with 13 bases between. Germline V gives CDR1 MNHNY, CDR2 SVGAGI (reference sequence). The CDR3 totals 15 residues.